The rows below give T cell receptor beta chains drawn from one sample of a study of T cells in Graves' hyperthyroidism and ophthalmopathy. One entry per CDR3 protein results from TCRdb running MiXCR on the multiplex PCR reads. The table shows about 420,000 distinct CDR3 sequences, with less than 20% occurring only once. What was sequenced was blood. The receptors come from a woman in her late teens or twenties with Graves' hyperthyroidism. The CDR3 runs from the conserved cysteine through the conserved F or W. The order of the fields is D gene, J gene, V gene, clone size, CDR3 protein, CDR3 DNA. The D gene is left open where the match is weak. The size of a clone is reported for some rows only, either as once, few or many, or as a class for expanded clones.

d_call: .; j_call: TRBJ2-7; v_call: TRBV5-5; clone_size: few; cdr3_aa: CASSLTYGSGAYEQYF; cdr3_nt: TGTGCCAGCAGCTTGACTTACGGATCCGGGGCCTACGAGCAGTACTTC
d_call: TRBD1; j_call: TRBJ2-7; v_call: TRBV6-2/TRBV6-3; clone_size: few; cdr3_aa: CASIGSGTGSYEQYF; cdr3_nt: TGTGCCAGCATAGGGAGCGGGACAGGGTCCTACGAGCAGTACTTC
d_call: TRBD1; j_call: TRBJ2-1; v_call: TRBV19; clone_size: few; cdr3_aa: CASSRDREWNNEQFF; cdr3_nt: TGTGCCAGTAGTAGGGACAGGGAGTGGAACAATGAGCAGTTCTTC
d_call: TRBD1; j_call: TRBJ2-1; v_call: TRBV6-1; clone_size: many; cdr3_aa: CASSETGGTGATYNEQFF; cdr3_nt: TGTGCCAGCAGTGAAACCGGGGGGACAGGGGCGACCTACAATGAGCAGTTCTTC
d_call: TRBD2; j_call: TRBJ2-7; v_call: TRBV3-1; clone_size: .; cdr3_aa: CASSPVSSGVYEQYF; cdr3_nt: TGTGCCAGCAGCCCCGTCTCTAGCGGGGTCTACGAGCAGTACTTC
d_call: .; j_call: TRBJ2-5; v_call: TRBV7-2; clone_size: many; cdr3_aa: CASSRSLLGETQYF; cdr3_nt: TGTGCCAGCAGCCGGAGCTTATTGGGGGAGACCCAGTACTTC
d_call: .; j_call: TRBJ2-7; v_call: TRBV4-1; clone_size: few; cdr3_aa: CASSHSVSYEQYF; cdr3_nt: TGCGCCAGCAGCCACTCCGTCAGCTACGAGCAGTACTTC
d_call: TRBD1; j_call: TRBJ1-6; v_call: TRBV15; clone_size: many; cdr3_aa: CATSRDLVGTGGSPLHF; cdr3_nt: TGTGCCACCAGCAGAGATCTCGTCGGGACAGGGGGCTCACCCCTCCACTTT
d_call: .; j_call: TRBJ1-2; v_call: TRBV20-1; clone_size: many; cdr3_aa: CSARDPAASGYRGYTF; cdr3_nt: TGCAGTGCTAGAGATCCAGCGGCTTCGGGGTATCGGGGCTACACCTTC
d_call: .; j_call: TRBJ2-2; v_call: TRBV5-4; clone_size: .; cdr3_aa: CASSFIDTGELFF; cdr3_nt: TGTGCTAGCAGCTTTATAGACACCGGGGAGCTGTTTTTT
d_call: .; j_call: TRBJ2-7; v_call: TRBV2; clone_size: .; cdr3_aa: CASKGQQSYEQYF; cdr3_nt: TGTGCCAGCAAAGGACAACAATCCTACGAGCAGTACTTC
d_call: TRBD2; j_call: TRBJ2-1; v_call: TRBV20-1; clone_size: .; cdr3_aa: CSAGSSGDYNEQFF; cdr3_nt: TGCAGTGCTGGGTCTAGCGGAGATTACAATGAGCAGTTCTTC
d_call: .; j_call: TRBJ2-5; v_call: TRBV7-9; clone_size: few; cdr3_aa: CASSTRTEETQYF; cdr3_nt: TGTGCCAGCAGCACCCGGACAGAAGAGACCCAGTACTTC
d_call: .; j_call: TRBJ2-1; v_call: TRBV2; clone_size: .; cdr3_aa: CASTPKWGDNEQFF; cdr3_nt: TGTGCCAGCACCCCAAAGTGGGGAGACAATGAGCAGTTCTTC
d_call: TRBD1; j_call: TRBJ2-2; v_call: TRBV11-2; clone_size: few; cdr3_aa: CASSLVLQGAPGELFF; cdr3_nt: TGTGCCAGCAGCTTAGTATTACAGGGGGCCCCCGGGGAGCTGTTTTTT
d_call: TRBD2; j_call: TRBJ2-2; v_call: TRBV12-3/TRBV12-4; clone_size: many; cdr3_aa: CASRLAGLNTGELFF; cdr3_nt: TGTGCCAGCAGGCTAGCGGGATTGAACACCGGGGAGCTGTTTTTT